This T cell receptor beta chain was recorded in a study of blood T cell repertoires in COVID-19. Germline V gene sequence: CDR1 SGHRS, CDR2 YFSETQ. V was trimmed by 1 base and J by 8 bases, leaving 19 bases between them. The CDR3 runs to 16 residues. TCRdb's copy holds only in-frame clones and misses some; the assay was immunoSEQ multiplex PCR. The sample includes a few hundred thousand clones, about four fifths of them seen just once. The origin of this receptor is a woman aged 45-59 years with acute or convalescent COVID-19. Sample: peripheral blood. The gene calls are TRBV5-1 and TRBJ2-1; weak D call: TRBD2 (6 bases). The CDR3 region is CASSLRRSGRLDEQFF. The CDR3 DNA reads as TGCGCCAGCAGCTTGCGGCGTTCAGGGAGGTTGGATGAGCAGTTCTTC.